These 21 T cell receptor beta chains share one sample of origin, sequenced in a study of response to subunit inactivated influenza vaccine. One entry per CDR3 protein results from TCRdb running MiXCR on the RT-PCR reads. This sample has under 550,000 distinct CDR3 sequences; 7.5% to 8.5% occur once, and the top ten carry roughly 13%. The sequencing here drew on PBMCs from blood, taken around 25 months after vaccination. These receptors were collected from a man between 50 and 69 years old who received an inactivated influenza vaccine.

A few counts support this clonotype. V usage is TRBV7-2 and J usage is TRBJ2-7, with D possibly being TRBD1 (5 bases). Germline CDR1 is SGHTA and CDR2 is FQGNSA. The V end was cut by 4 bases, the J end by 5 bases, with 15 bases between. The CDR3 has 14 amino acids. CDR3 coding DNA: TGTGCCAGCAGCTCGATGATCACAGGCAACGAGCAGTACTTC. This gives the protein CASSSMITGNEQYF.

At least ten counts were recorded for this clonotype. V is TRBV7-2 and J is TRBJ2-5; D uncertain. V gave up 5 bases and J gave up 3 bases, with 10 bases separating them. CDR3 length equals 13 residues. Germline CDR1 SGHTA, CDR2 FQGNSA. For the CDR3, the DNA is TGTGCCAGCAGCAGATCTGGGGAAGAGACCCAGTACTTC. This encodes CASSRSGEETQYF.

The J gene is TRBJ2-1, the V gene TRBV20-1; 10 bases align to TRBD2. Germline loops: CDR1 DFQATT, CDR2 SNEGSKA (reference sequence). This CDR3 is built from 16 residues. The V gene end was trimmed by 1 base and the J gene end by 8 bases; junction bases not matched to a gene: 11. This CDR3 reads CSARVALAGALYEQFF. DNA for the CDR3: TGCAGTGCTAGAGTCGCGCTAGCGGGAGCACTATATGAGCAGTTCTTC.

The chain is built from TRBV5-4 and TRBJ2-3; 9 bases fit TRBD2. From germline, CDR1 is SGHNT and CDR2 YYREEE (reference sequence). This CDR3 comprises 15 residues. V was pared by 7 bases and J by 5 bases, with 11 bases of the junction left unmatched. This chain's CDR3 is CASSGGGAVIDTQYF. In nucleotides, the CDR3 is TGTGCCAGCTCCGGCGGGGGGGCTGTAATAGATACGCAGTATTTT.

The chain joins TRBV7-9 to TRBJ2-7, with D unclear. V was cut by 1 base and J by 6 bases, with 7 bases left in between. This CDR3 region has 12 residues. CDR1 SEHNR and CDR2 FQNEAQ come from the germline V gene (reference sequence). The CDR3 here is CASSLVSGEQYF. The CDR3, as DNA: TGTGCCAGCAGCTTAGTTTCTGGCGAGCAGTACTTC.

As for this clonotype: This may be a read error, as it is one base from a much larger clone. The chain is built from TRBV5-1 and TRBJ2-3, with 12 bases fitting TRBD2. The CDR3 is made up of 17 amino acids. Germline lookup yields CDR1 SGHRS and CDR2 YFSETQ. DNA for the CDR3: TGCTCCAGCAGCGCGTACGGGACTAGCGGGAGCACAGATACGCAGTATTTT. Protein product: CSSSAYGTSGSTDTQYF.

This clonotype was picked up one time. DNA for the CDR3: TGTGCCAGCAGTTACGGGACTAGCTCCGTCGCCCAGTACTTC. It yields the protein CASSYGTSSVAQYF. This rearrangement joins TRBV6-5 to TRBJ2-5; TRBD2 matches at 9 bases. After removal of 2 bases from V and 9 bases from J, the junction contained 7 bases not matched to a gene. Germline V gene lookup returns CDR1 MNHEY and CDR2 SVGAGI. This CDR3 has 14 residues.

Only a few counts were recorded for this clonotype. The chain combines TRBV20-1 with TRBJ2-1; D call uncertain. The CDR3 is made up of 13 amino acids. Germline V gives CDR1 DFQATT, CDR2 SNEGSKA (reference sequence). Deletions cut 5 bases from V and 7 bases from J, with 15 bases between. CDR3 DNA sequence: TGCAGTGCTGAACCCCGATTCCCGAATGAGCAGTTCTTC. Translated: CSAEPRFPNEQFF.

This clonotype appeared many times. The J gene is TRBJ2-1, the V gene TRBV28; no definite D call. Germline CDR1 MDHEN, CDR2 SYDVKM. Trimming cost V 3 bases and J 5 bases, with 2 bases left between them. CDR3 length: 11 amino acids. CDR3 sequence reads: CASSFNNEQFF. In DNA form, the CDR3 reads TGTGCCAGCAGTTTTAACAATGAGCAGTTCTTC.

A few counts support this clonotype. The genes are TRBV12-3 or TRBV12-4 and TRBJ2-1; D assignment may be TRBD1 or TRBD2 (5 bases each). The CDR3 loop spans 15 amino acids. V was trimmed by 5 bases and J by 6 bases, leaving 17 bases between them. The chain's CDR3 is CASSPSGTERNEQFF. Here the CDR3 DNA reads TGTGCCAGCAGTCCCTCAGGGACGGAGCGCAATGAGCAGTTCTTC.

In this sample, this clonotype turned up a few times. J is TRBJ1-5 and V is TRBV20-1; D possibly corresponds to TRBD1 (6 bases). Germline-derived CDR1 and CDR2 are DFQATT and SNEGSKA (reference sequence). Trimming cost V 6 bases and J 3 bases, with 12 bases left between them. The CDR3 sequence is 13 residues long. The CDR3 reads CSARTAYNQPQHF. In DNA, the CDR3 is TGCAGTGCCAGGACAGCGTACAATCAGCCCCAGCATTTT.

This clonotype has a count of ten or more. This chain links TRBV4-1 with TRBJ1-1; D remains unclear. V shed 0 bases and J shed 1 base, with 6 bases lying between them. This CDR3 has 14 residues. Germline CDR1 is MGHRA and CDR2 is YSYEKL. CDR3: CASSQDRQNTEAFF. The CDR3 nucleotides are TGCGCCAGCAGCCAAGATCGACAGAACACTGAAGCTTTCTTT.

This clonotype was seen at least ten times. This chain uses TRBV7-2 with TRBJ2-2; D perhaps matches TRBD2 (6 bases). CDR3 length: 16 residues. Deletions cut 2 bases from V and 0 bases from J, with 10 bases between. Germline CDR1 is SGHTA and CDR2 is FQGNSA. The CDR3, as DNA: TGTGCCAGCAGCTTAATGGCGGGGTCGAACACCGGGGAGCTGTTTTTT. Translated: CASSLMAGSNTGELFF.

In DNA form, the CDR3 reads TGTGCCAGCAGGCCTCATTCGGGACAGCCCCAGCATTTT. It encodes CASRPHSGQPQHF. This chain uses TRBV6-2 or TRBV6-3 with TRBJ1-5; D uncertain. Germline values: CDR1 MNHEY, CDR2 SVGEGT. The length of the CDR3 is 13 residues. V dropped 6 bases and J dropped 7 bases, with 13 bases sitting between them.

The chain combines TRBV29-1 with TRBJ2-1; 11 bases are shared with TRBD1. The V gene's germline CDR1 is SQVTM and CDR2 ANQGSEA. This CDR3 has 14 residues. J was trimmed by 2 bases and V by 6 bases; bases with no gene match: 3. Here the CDR3 reads CSVTGQGAYNEQFF. In nucleotides, the CDR3 is TGCAGCGTGACGGGACAGGGGGCCTACAATGAGCAGTTCTTC.

This clonotype was picked up a small number of times. CDR3 nucleotides: TGTGCCAGCAGCTCCATAGCGGGACGCTACGAGCAGTACTTC. This translates into CASSSIAGRYEQYF. This sequence joins TRBV11-2 and TRBJ2-7; 8 bases align to TRBD2. This CDR3 spans 14 amino acids. V shed 4 bases, J shed 3 bases, and the junction held 5 bases outside the gene matches. Per germline, CDR1 SGHAT and CDR2 FQNNGV.

This clonotype has only a few counts. This chain uses TRBV20-1 with TRBJ2-7, with D unclear. With 0 bases removed from V and 2 bases from J, the gap between germline ends came to 11 bases. CDR1 and CDR2 from the germline V gene are DFQATT and SNEGSKA (reference sequence). The CDR3 has 14 residues. The CDR3 DNA reads TGCAGTGCTAGAGATGGGAACATCGCCTACGAGCAGTACTTC. Protein product: CSARDGNIAYEQYF.

A remark on this clonotype: A much larger clonotype is one base distant, so this may be a read error. V usage is TRBV6-1 and J usage is TRBJ2-3, with D unresolved. This CDR3 contains 16 residues. The germline V gene encodes CDR1 MNHNS and CDR2 SASEGT. With 6 bases removed from V and 3 bases from J, the gap between germline ends came to 19 bases. CDR3 nucleotide sequence: TGTGCCAGCAGCTCCGGAGTCACACGCTTTACAGATACGCAGTATTTT. As protein: CASSSGVTRFTDTQYF.

In the case of this clonotype: One end of the junction is discordant with germline, which a read error may explain. The chain uses TRBV2 and TRBJ2-3; the D gene is possibly TRBD2 (5 bases). Germline V lookup: CDR1 SNHLY, CDR2 FYNNEI. CDR3 size: 13 residues. CDR3 in amino acids: CANSEGAVPPRYF. DNA of the CDR3: TGTGCCAACAGTGAGGGTGCAGTGCCCCCTCGGTATTTT.

This clonotype was counted between two and nine times. V is TRBV9 and J is TRBJ2-5; 14 bases map to TRBD2. Germline CDR1 is SGDLS and CDR2 is YYNGEE. V was clipped by 4 bases and J by 4 bases; unmatched bases: 6. This CDR3 spans 16 amino acids. The CDR3 loop reads CASSPRLAGGLETQYF. Written as DNA, the CDR3 is TGTGCCAGCAGCCCAAGACTAGCGGGAGGGTTAGAGACCCAGTACTTC.

This clonotype was recorded many times. This chain uses TRBV12-3 or TRBV12-4 with TRBJ2-4; no clear D. The ends were cut back, 5 bases at V and 0 bases at J, with 8 bases in the middle. The CDR3 is made up of 14 amino acids. The CDR3 region is CASSQNLAKNIQYF. The CDR3 nucleotides are TGTGCCAGCAGTCAGAATCTAGCCAAAAACATTCAGTACTTC.